What follows is one TCR beta chain and its context. This CDR3 comprises 16 residues. V gave up 5 bases and J gave up 6 bases, with 20 bases separating them. Germline V lookup: CDR1 SGHTA, CDR2 FQGNSA. Authors' data handling: The authors estimated nucleated cell counts from reference gene primer amplification. TCRdb's copy holds only in-frame clones and misses some; the assay was immunoSEQ multiplex PCR. That table furnishes V, J and clone size, whereas the DNA furnished D and trimming. The sample includes roughly 250,000 clones, approximately 82% seen only once; the top ten take 4% to 6%. This entry is derived from a study of blood T cell repertoires in COVID-19. Study-wide context: From the United States, Italy and Spain came samples of acute and convalescent COVID-19. Nucleic acid was either cDNA or gDNA, and it came from T cells, B-cell-depleted T cells, or PBMCs.

Sequencing was performed on peripheral blood. This TCR was sampled from an elderly woman with active or convalescent COVID-19. The J gene is TRBJ2-1, the V gene TRBV7-2; possible D gene TRBD2, 5 bases. The CDR3 DNA follows: TGTGCCAGCAGCCCCAGAACTAGTTTTGGTCGCAATGAGCAGTTCTTC. It specifies CASSPRTSFGRNEQFF.